The 22 T cell receptor beta chains below come from one sample, sequenced in a study of blood T cell repertoires in COVID-19. Clones were read by immunoSEQ multiplex PCR, and TCRdb kept only the in-frame ones, dropping some. Of 100,000 or so clones listed, roughly 86% are singletons. Sample: peripheral blood. The receptors stem from a human donor in a cohort sampled during active COVID-19.

The chain carries TRBV3-1 (or the pseudogene TRBV3-2) and TRBJ1-2; D might be TRBD1 (5 bases). The V gene's germline CDR1 is LGHDT and CDR2 YNNKEL (reference sequence). This CDR3 contains 14 residues. Trimming stripped 4 bases from V and 4 bases from J, with 13 bases between. CDR3 sequence reads: CASSPLLTGYGYTF. In DNA, the CDR3 is TGTGCCAGCAGCCCCCTCCTAACAGGCTATGGCTACACCTTC.

V usage is TRBV5-1 and J usage is TRBJ2-7; 7 bases are shared with TRBD1. Germline values: CDR1 SGHRS, CDR2 YFSETQ. V gave up 0 bases and J gave up 5 bases; unmatched junction bases: 5. This CDR3 has 14 amino acids. The chain's CDR3 is CASSLATGDHEQYF. The CDR3, as DNA: TGCGCCAGCAGCTTGGCCACAGGGGACCACGAGCAGTACTTC.

The chain joins TRBV25-1 to TRBJ1-2; D is uncertain. Germline values: CDR1 MGHDK, CDR2 SYGVNS. The CDR3 extends over 14 amino acids. Trimming took off 5 bases at V and 1 base at J, with 11 bases between the two ends. The CDR3 loop reads CASSPRGYNYGYTF. The CDR3 DNA reads TGTGCCAGCAGTCCCCGGGGATATAACTATGGCTACACCTTC.

The genes are TRBV6-4 and TRBJ2-3; 9 bases map to TRBD2. Germline loops: CDR1 MRHNA, CDR2 SNTAGT. The CDR3 runs to 16 residues. V lost 0 bases and J lost 1; bases outside the gene matches: 2. The CDR3 DNA sequence: TGTGCCAGCAGTGACTCGGGCGGGAGGGGCACAGATACGCAGTATTTT. Its protein product is CASSDSGGRGTDTQYF.

This clone was detected only a few times. The rearrangement uses TRBV11-2 and TRBJ1-5, with 7 bases aligning to TRBD1. The J segment lost 9 bases and the V segment lost 2 bases, leaving 10 bases of the junction unmatched. The germline V gene encodes CDR1 SGHAT and CDR2 FQNNGV. The CDR3 spans 15 residues. CDR3 amino acids: CASSLRDREVVPQHF. The CDR3 DNA reads TGTGCCAGCAGCTTACGGGACAGAGAAGTGGTGCCCCAGCATTTT.

This chain uses TRBV29-1 with TRBJ2-7; 8 bases agree with TRBD1. Germline-derived CDR1 and CDR2 are SQVTM and ANQGSEA. V shed 0 bases, J shed 0 bases, and the junction held 1 base outside the gene matches. The CDR3 is made up of 14 amino acids. The CDR3 coding sequence is TGCAGCGTTGAAGACCAGGGGGCCTCCTACGAGCAGTACTTC. This gives the protein CSVEDQGASYEQYF.

The chain's CDR3 is CASSLGLLGGEQFF. In nucleotides, the CDR3 is TGTGCCAGCTCACTGGGACTCCTCGGCGGTGAGCAGTTCTTC. The gene calls are TRBV18 and TRBJ2-1; weak D call: TRBD2 (6 bases). The CDR3 covers 14 residues. V was pared by 4 bases and J by 9 bases, with 16 bases between. The germline CDR1 and CDR2 sequences are KGHSH and LQKENI.

The rearrangement links TRBV6-5 to TRBJ1-1, with TRBD1 matching over 12 bases. The CDR3 runs to 15 residues. Germline assignment: CDR1 MNHEY and CDR2 SVGAGI. The V and J ends lost 6 bases and 5 bases, in that order; junction bases with no gene match: 7. The CDR3 protein is CASRGQGAHQTEAFF. The CDR3, as DNA: TGTGCCAGCAGGGGACAGGGGGCACACCAAACTGAAGCTTTCTTT.

The CDR3 is CASSFLYGVGYTF. For the CDR3, the DNA is TGTGCCAGCAGTTTTTTGTACGGGGTTGGCTACACCTTC. This chain joins TRBV12-3 or TRBV12-4 and TRBJ1-2; D ambiguous. V gave up 3 bases and J gave up 7 bases, with 12 bases separating them. The CDR3 covers 13 residues.

The genes are TRBV2 and TRBJ1-5; D perhaps matches TRBD1 (6 bases). V dropped 0 bases and J dropped 8 bases, with 14 bases sitting between them. The CDR3 consists of 15 residues. CDR1 is SNHLY and CDR2 is FYNNEI in the germline V gene. The DNA of the CDR3 is TGTGCCAGCAGTGAAGCGACAGGTGGGGGTAAGCCCCAGCATTTT. Its translation: CASSEATGGGKPQHF.

The rearrangement joins TRBV6-2 or TRBV6-3 to TRBJ2-7; 12 bases agree with TRBD2. Germline V gene lookup returns CDR1 MNHEY and CDR2 SVGEGT. J lost 0 bases, V lost 6 bases, and 6 bases had no gene match. The CDR3 spans 16 residues. In nucleotides, the CDR3 is TGTGCCAGCAGACCTACTAGCGGGAGGAGCTCCTACGAGCAGTACTTC. It is translated as CASRPTSGRSSYEQYF.

The J gene is TRBJ1-5, the V gene TRBV20-1, with a tentative D call TRBD1 (5 bases). Trimming left V 3 bases short and J 9 bases short, with 12 bases between. The CDR3 sequence is 12 residues long. Per germline, CDR1 DFQATT and CDR2 SNEGSKA (reference sequence). The DNA for the CDR3 is TGCAGTGCTAGTGGCCAGGGAAGGCCCCAGCATTTT. Translation: CSASGQGRPQHF.

This chain connects TRBV24-1 to TRBJ2-3; no firm D call. With 6 bases removed from V and 2 bases from J, the gap between germline ends came to 8 bases. The CDR3 extends over 13 amino acids. The germline V gene encodes CDR1 KGHDR and CDR2 SFDVKD. Here the CDR3 reads CATSPSFTDTQYF. The DNA for the CDR3 is TGTGCCACCAGTCCCTCCTTCACAGATACGCAGTATTTT.

The chain has TRBV10-1 and TRBJ2-1; 11 bases are a match to TRBD2. CDR1 and CDR2 from the germline V gene are WNHNN and SYGVQD (reference sequence). The CDR3 is 18 amino acids. Unmatched junction bases numbered 13, after V lost 6 bases and J lost 3 bases. This chain's CDR3 is CASSETSGTKKLYNEQFF. CDR3 nucleotide sequence: TGCGCCAGCAGCGAGACTAGCGGGACTAAAAAGCTCTACAATGAGCAGTTCTTC.

This sequence joins TRBV6-5 and TRBJ2-7; 14 bases line up with TRBD2. Germline CDR1 reads MNHEY; CDR2 reads SVGAGI. With 5 bases clipped from V and 6 bases from J, the junction kept 6 bases outside the gene matches. This CDR3 spans 15 amino acids. For the CDR3, the DNA is TGTGCCAGCAGTCCCGGGACTAGCGGGAGTAGCGAGCAGTACTTC. Translating it yields CASSPGTSGSSEQYF.

This chain links TRBV18 with TRBJ2-5, with 7 bases lining up with TRBD1. Unmatched junction bases numbered 12, after V lost 6 bases and J lost 5 bases. Germline values: CDR1 KGHSH, CDR2 LQKENI. The CDR3 has 15 amino acids. The CDR3 sequence is CASSSRDRAMETQYF. CDR3 coding DNA: TGTGCCAGCTCCTCCCGAGACAGGGCGATGGAGACCCAGTACTTC.

The chain recombines TRBV2 with TRBJ2-7; 8 bases match TRBD1. Germline lookup yields CDR1 SNHLY and CDR2 FYNNEI. The V gene end was trimmed by 10 bases and the J gene end by 3 bases; junction bases not matched to a gene: 8. The CDR3 spans 13 residues. The CDR3 sequence: CATSDRGGYEQYF. For the CDR3, the DNA is TGTGCCACCTCAGACAGGGGAGGCTACGAGCAGTACTTC.

The chain couples TRBV28 to TRBJ1-1; no firm D call. Germline values: CDR1 MDHEN, CDR2 SYDVKM. The CDR3 spans 13 residues. V lost 2 bases, J lost 10 bases, and 14 bases lay in between. CDR3 nucleotide sequence: TGTGCCAGCAGTTTAGCCCCAGCGGGAGGAGCTTTCTTT. Its protein is CASSLAPAGGAFF.

This chain connects TRBV29-1 to TRBJ1-5; D is perhaps TRBD1 (6 bases). Germline V CDR1 and CDR2: SQVTM, ANQGSEA. The CDR3 contains 13 residues. The V gene lost 6 bases and the J gene lost 0 bases, with 9 bases spanning the gap. CDR3 sequence reads: CSVADSSNQPQHF. In DNA, the CDR3 is TGCAGCGTAGCGGACAGTAGCAATCAGCCCCAGCATTTT.

The rearrangement links TRBV19 to TRBJ1-2, with D possibly matching TRBD1 (6 bases). Germline CDR1 and CDR2: LNHDA and SQIVND (reference sequence). Trimming cost V 2 bases and J 2 bases, with 15 bases left between them. The CDR3 consists of 16 residues. The CDR3 loop is CASSIWSDRANYGYTF. The DNA of the CDR3 is TGTGCCAGTAGTATATGGTCGGACAGAGCCAACTATGGCTACACCTTC.

This chain links TRBV19 with TRBJ1-1, with D possibly TRBD1 on 6 matching bases. The CDR3 length is 15 residues. Germline assignment: CDR1 LNHDA and CDR2 SQIVND (reference sequence). V shed 4 bases and J shed 0 bases, with 12 bases lying between them. The CDR3, as DNA: TGTGCCAGTAGTAATAACAGGGTGATGAACACTGAAGCTTTCTTT. Translating it yields CASSNNRVMNTEAFF.

The chain links TRBV7-2 to TRBJ2-3, with TRBD1 as a possible D gene (5 bases). The germline CDR1 and CDR2 sequences are SGHTA and FQGNSA. The CDR3 runs to 14 residues. Trimming took off 1 base at V and 4 bases at J, with 9 bases between the two ends. The CDR3 nucleotides are TGTGCCAGCAGCTTAGGACAGCAGGCAGATACGCAGTATTTT. Translation gives CASSLGQQADTQYF.